The clone carrying this T cell receptor (beta chain) was observed many times. Cohorts were assigned according to the clinical history that participants reported. This sample was taken from a study of blood T cell repertoires in COVID-19. Study overall: Researchers got acute and convalescent COVID-19 samples from the United States, Italy and Spain.

CDR3 length equals 15 residues. Trimming took 6 bases from V and 0 from J, leaving 9 bases between them. The germline CDR1 and CDR2 sequences are LGHDT and YNNKEL (reference sequence). Using immunoSEQ multiplex PCR, the repertoire was profiled, and TCRdb retains in-frame clones only, with some absent. The data show 380,000 or so clones, around 89% seen once. Sample: PBMCs or T cells enriched from blood (not recorded which). The J gene is TRBJ1-6, the V gene TRBV3-1 (or the pseudogene TRBV3-2), with a possible D match to TRBD1 (5 bases). The receptor was isolated from a woman in her 30s with acute COVID-19. CDR3 sequence reads: CASRFGGSYNSPLHF. The CDR3 region has the DNA TGTGCCAGCAGGTTCGGGGGCTCCTATAATTCACCCCTCCACTTT.